One sample yielded the 28 T cell receptor beta chains listed below, sequenced in a study of patients and donors after allogeneic stem cell transplantation. MiXCR was run by TCRdb on the RT-PCR reads, yielding one entry per CDR3 protein. The sample has about a million distinct CDR3 sequences, around 17% seen once. Sequencing used blood, either unsorted or a sorted T cell fraction (not recorded which). The receptors come from a human donor who was either an allogeneic HSCT recipient or a stem cell or donor lymphocyte infusion donor (not recorded which). It is not recorded whose cells these are; they may come from a transplant donor.

V gene TRBV18 combines with J gene TRBJ1-2; D not resolved. CDR3 length equals 13 residues. Germline loops: CDR1 KGHSH, CDR2 LQKENI. V was cut by 1 base and J by 7 bases, with 10 bases left in between. Here the CDR3 DNA reads TGTGCCAGCTCACCACTTCTGTGGGGTGGCTACACCTTC. This translates into CASSPLLWGGYTF.

This clonotype was seen more than once but under ten times. The rearrangement uses TRBV2 and TRBJ2-7, with TRBD1 matching over 9 bases. V gave up 7 bases and J gave up 0 bases; unmatched junction bases: 7. CDR3 length: 15 amino acids. From germline, CDR1 is SNHLY and CDR2 FYNNEI. CDR3 protein: CASTTDRGPSYEQYF. CDR3 in DNA: TGTGCCAGCACTACGGACAGGGGACCCTCCTACGAGCAGTACTTC.

The sample holds many counts of this clonotype. The V gene is TRBV29-1, the J gene TRBJ1-1; a weak D match, TRBD1 (5 bases). The CDR3 runs to 13 residues. Between the trimmed V and J ends, which lost 7 bases and 0 bases, there was a span of 12 bases. The germline CDR1 and CDR2 sequences are SQVTM and ANQGSEA. CDR3 amino acids: CSGRDGMNTEAFF. As DNA, the CDR3 is TGCAGCGGGCGGGACGGCATGAACACTGAAGCTTTCTTT.

The chain uses TRBV11-1 and TRBJ2-1; the D gene could be TRBD1 or TRBD2 (6 bases each). Trimming removed 7 bases from V and 4 bases from J, with 14 bases in between. CDR3 size: 14 residues. In germline, CDR1 is SGHAT, CDR2 FQDESV (reference sequence). CDR3 residues: CASTMGGSYNEQFF. CDR3 nucleotides: TGTGCCAGCACCATGGGGGGCAGTTACAATGAGCAGTTCTTC.

This clonotype was counted a few times. CDR3 nucleotides: TGTGCCAGCACTGTGGATACCTACGAGCAGTACTTC. Protein: CASTVDTYEQYF. J is TRBJ2-7 and V is TRBV6-1; D unresolved. Between the trimmed V and J ends, which lost 7 bases and 2 bases, there was a span of 9 bases. Germline-derived CDR1 and CDR2 are MNHNS and SASEGT. The CDR3 loop spans 12 amino acids.

The CDR3 nucleotides are TGTGCCATCCCGGAGCCCCCCACCAACTATGGCTACACCTTC. Translating it yields CAIPEPPTNYGYTF. J is TRBJ1-2 and V is TRBV30; no clear D gene. CDR1 and CDR2 from the germline V gene are GTSNPN and SVGIG (reference sequence). This CDR3 spans 14 amino acids. V was clipped by 8 bases and J by 2 bases, with 18 bases between them.

This clonotype was seen a few times. This chain joins TRBV7-2 and TRBJ1-5, with D possibly matching TRBD1 (5 bases). Trimming stripped 8 bases from V and 4 bases from J, with 15 bases between. The CDR3 loop spans 14 amino acids. Germline loops: CDR1 SGHTA, CDR2 FQGNSA. The CDR3 region is CASSRDRQNQPQHF. The CDR3 DNA reads TGTGCCAGCTCCCGCGACAGACAAAATCAGCCCCAGCATTTT.

V and J are TRBV19 and TRBJ2-5, with a tentative D call TRBD1 (5 bases). CDR1 and CDR2 (germline): LNHDA, SQIVND (reference sequence). Trimming took off 6 bases at V and 4 bases at J, with 12 bases between the two ends. The CDR3 runs to 13 residues. This CDR3 is CASRKGIVETQYF. CDR3 coding DNA: TGTGCCAGTAGAAAGGGGATTGTAGAGACCCAGTACTTC.

This clonotype has just a few counts. This sequence joins TRBV6-5 and TRBJ2-7, with 8 bases aligning to TRBD1. Germline trimming cut 2 bases from V and 1 base from J; bases unmatched to any gene: 7. The germline CDR1 and CDR2 sequences are MNHEY and SVGAGI. This CDR3 has 16 amino acids. The CDR3 nucleotides read TGTGCCAGCAGTTACAAGAGACAGGGGAGTTCCTACGAGCAGTACTTC. Encoded protein: CASSYKRQGSSYEQYF.

This chain links TRBV27 with TRBJ2-1; TRBD2 is a possible D gene (6 bases). Germline-derived CDR1 and CDR2 are MNHEY and SMNVEV (reference sequence). V was shortened by 2 bases and J by 7 bases, with 12 bases between the two germline ends. The CDR3 extends over 14 amino acids. CDR3 sequence reads: CASSLAGEANEQFF. CDR3 DNA sequence: TGTGCCAGCAGTTTAGCTGGGGAGGCTAATGAGCAGTTCTTC.

This clonotype was detected only a few times. V gene TRBV24-1 combines with J gene TRBJ2-1; the match to TRBD1 covers 11 bases. The CDR3 length is 15 residues. V lost 8 bases to trimming and J lost 6 bases; unmatched junction nucleotides: 8. CDR1 KGHDR and CDR2 SFDVKD come from the germline V gene. DNA for the CDR3: TGTGCCACCATGGCCTCCGGGACAGGGGGCAATGAGCAGTTCTTC. Encoded protein: CATMASGTGGNEQFF.

This clonotype was seen only a few times. The V call is TRBV29-1, the J call TRBJ2-7; D is undetermined. In germline, CDR1 is SQVTM, CDR2 ANQGSEA. CDR3 length equals 13 residues. The V gene lost 2 bases and the J gene lost 1 base, with 9 bases spanning the gap. Here the CDR3 reads CSVENAGSYEQYF. CDR3 in DNA: TGCAGCGTTGAAAACGCCGGATCCTACGAGCAGTACTTC.

The rearrangement uses TRBV5-4 and TRBJ1-2; D gene uncertain. Trimming cost V 7 bases and J 2 bases, with 15 bases left between them. Germline CDR1 reads SGHNT; CDR2 reads YYREEE (reference sequence). CDR3 length: 14 residues. CDR3 DNA sequence: TGTGCCAGCTCTAAGGAGGTGGAGAACTATGGCTACACCTTC. This translates into CASSKEVENYGYTF.

The CDR3 protein is CASSSSAGLTDTQYF. In nucleotides, the CDR3 is TGTGCCAGCAGCTCTTCTGCGGGATTGACAGATACGCAGTATTTT. The chain recombines TRBV11-2 with TRBJ2-3; tentatively, D is TRBD2 (6 bases). The CDR3 length is 15 residues. Trimming removed 4 bases at V and 3 bases at J, with 14 bases between. CDR1 is SGHAT and CDR2 is FQNNGV in the germline V gene.

This clonotype came up a few times. The chain joins TRBV12-3 or TRBV12-4 to TRBJ1-2; a weak D match, TRBD1 (5 bases). V was clipped by 8 bases and J by 7 bases, with 20 bases between them. The CDR3 contains 14 residues. The CDR3: CASGQGSRLGGYTF. For the CDR3, the DNA is TGTGCCAGCGGTCAGGGCAGCCGTTTGGGTGGCTACACCTTC.

The chain links TRBV5-1 to TRBJ1-5, with D possibly matching TRBD1 (5 bases). V lost 1 base and J lost 0, with 14 bases in between. This CDR3 contains 17 residues. The germline CDR1 and CDR2 sequences are SGHRS and YFSETQ. In DNA, the CDR3 is TGCGCCAGCAGCTTGCCCCAGGGAGATCATAGCAATCAGCCCCAGCATTTT. Translation gives CASSLPQGDHSNQPQHF.

In this sample, this clonotype turned up a few times. The chain carries TRBV11-2 and TRBJ1-2; 8 bases align to TRBD1. CDR3 length equals 15 residues. CDR1 is SGHAT and CDR2 is FQNNGV in the germline V gene. The V gene end was trimmed by 5 bases and the J gene end by 3 bases; junction bases not matched to a gene: 8. The CDR3 sequence is CASSTPAGQDYGYTF. In DNA form, the CDR3 reads TGTGCCAGCAGCACCCCGGCGGGACAGGACTATGGCTACACCTTC.

This clonotype was seen many times. The chain links TRBV27 to TRBJ1-2; no firm D call. The CDR3 totals 13 residues. CDR1 and CDR2 from the germline V gene are MNHEY and SMNVEV (reference sequence). The V end was cut by 3 bases, the J end by 2 bases, with 7 bases between. CDR3 region: CASSLGSNYGYTF. For the CDR3, the DNA is TGTGCCAGCAGTTTGGGCAGCAACTATGGCTACACCTTC.

This clonotype was observed a handful of times. The chain employs TRBV25-1 and TRBJ2-5; TRBD1 matches 7 bases. Germline trimming cut 2 bases from V and 4 bases from J; bases unmatched to any gene: 10. Per germline, CDR1 MGHDK and CDR2 SYGVNS. The CDR3 runs 16 residues. CDR3 sequence: CASSEQGVTGTETQYF. Here the CDR3 DNA reads TGTGCCAGCAGTGAACAAGGGGTGACAGGGACAGAGACCCAGTACTTC.

Only a few counts were recorded for this clonotype. This sequence joins TRBV12-3 or TRBV12-4 and TRBJ1-2, with D possibly matching TRBD1 (6 bases). V lost 5 bases to trimming and J lost 8 bases, with 18 bases between them. The CDR3 runs to 14 residues. The chain's CDR3 is CASSRDTISRGYTF. The CDR3 nucleotides are TGTGCCAGCAGTCGGGACACCATAAGTCGGGGCTACACCTTC.

The rearrangement links TRBV7-8 to TRBJ2-5; D unclear. Germline CDR1 and CDR2: SGHVS and FQNEAQ. The CDR3 loop spans 11 amino acids. Trimming removed 4 bases at V and 5 bases at J, with 5 bases between. The CDR3 loop reads CASSSVETQYF. CDR3 DNA: TGTGCCAGCAGCTCCGTCGAGACCCAGTACTTC.

The chain carries TRBV7-9 and TRBJ2-4, with D perhaps matching TRBD1 (5 bases). The CDR3 totals 13 residues. In germline, CDR1 is SEHNR, CDR2 FQNEAQ (reference sequence). Trimming cost V 7 bases and J 7 bases, with 14 bases left between them. CDR3 protein: CASTPLTENIQYF. In DNA form, the CDR3 reads TGTGCCAGCACCCCGTTGACAGAGAACATTCAGTACTTC.

This chain joins TRBV20-1 and TRBJ1-3; D unresolved. The CDR3 has 11 residues. Germline V gives CDR1 DFQATT, CDR2 SNEGSKA (reference sequence). Trimming cost V 5 bases and J 0 bases, with 2 bases left between them. The CDR3, as DNA: TGCAGTGCTCCCTCTGGAAACACCATATATTTT. This translates into CSAPSGNTIYF.

This clonotype was observed a few times. Here the CDR3 DNA reads TGTGCCAGCAGCCGCTTACAGGAGGCTGGAAACACCATATATTTT. It encodes CASSRLQEAGNTIYF. The chain uses TRBV7-9 and TRBJ1-3; D is possibly TRBD1 (5 bases). Germline V gene data show CDR1 as SEHNR and CDR2 as FQNEAQ (reference sequence). The length of the CDR3 is 15 residues. Trimming removed 5 bases from V and 2 bases from J, with 13 bases in between.

This clonotype was seen more than once but under ten times. The chain couples TRBV29-1 to TRBJ2-7; 7 positions match TRBD1. The ends lost 6 bases at V and 5 bases at J; junction bases unmatched: 13. CDR1 and CDR2 from the germline V gene are SQVTM and ANQGSEA. This CDR3 region has 14 residues. CDR3 region: CSVARTGAGDEQYF. CDR3 DNA: TGCAGCGTGGCCCGTACAGGGGCTGGAGACGAGCAGTACTTC.

This clonotype was observed many times. The junction departs from the called germline gene at one end, perhaps through a read error. The rearrangement joins TRBV7-6 to TRBJ2-3, with 8 bases matching TRBD2. The CDR3 sequence is 15 residues long. Germline values: CDR1 SGHVS, CDR2 FNYEAQ. CDR3 sequence: CASSLGSGATDTQYF. The CDR3 nucleotides are TGTGCCAGCAGTTTAGGTAGCGGGGCCACAGATACGCAGTATTTT.

This clonotype has a handful of counts. The chain couples TRBV4-2 to TRBJ1-6; unclear D gene. CDR3 length: 16 amino acids. Germline V lookup: CDR1 LGHNA, CDR2 YNFKEQ. Trimming took 2 bases from V and 7 from J, leaving 15 bases between them. CDR3 sequence reads: CASSQTGGQTNSPLHF. The CDR3 bases are TGTGCCAGCAGCCAAACCGGAGGGCAGACAAATTCACCCCTCCACTTT.

This sequence joins TRBV2 and TRBJ1-5, with D perhaps matching TRBD1 (5 bases). Trimming cost V 1 base and J 7 bases, with 11 bases left between them. This CDR3 is 14 amino acids long. Germline V CDR1 and CDR2: SNHLY, FYNNEI. The CDR3: CASSEGPRGQPQHF. The CDR3 DNA follows: TGTGCCAGCAGTGAAGGGCCGCGGGGGCAGCCCCAGCATTTT.